Sequencing of this T cell receptor beta chain was carried out in a study of T cell responses to AZD1222 COVID-19 vaccine. General study results and limits: Without day 14 samples, only post-peak T cell repertoires were studied.

Produced via immunoSEQ multiplex PCR; TCRdb's table is partial and in-frame only. Of 120,000 or so clones listed, around nine tenths are singletons. Looked up from germline, CDR1 is SGHRS and CDR2 is YFSETQ. CDR3 size: 14 residues. Deletions cut 1 base from V and 1 base from J, with 8 bases between. Turning to this clone: Its cognate antigen is unknown.

This chain connects TRBV5-1 to TRBJ1-1; perhaps TRBD1 as D (5 bases). The receptor was derived from an adult who received the AZD1222 COVID-19 vaccine. The starting material was peripheral blood, obtained 28 days after the second AZD1222 dose. CDR3 sequence reads: CASSLFQGNTEAFF. In DNA form, the CDR3 reads TGCGCCAGCAGCTTGTTTCAGGGGAACACTGAAGCTTTCTTT. Filled out from reference TRBV5-1 and TRBJ1-1, the complete variable domain reads KAGVTQTPRYLIKTRGQQVTLSCSPISGHRSVSWYQQTPGQGLQFLFEYFSETQRNKGNFPGRFSGRQFSNSRSEMNVSTLELGDSALYLCASSLFQGNTEAFFGQGTRLTVV.